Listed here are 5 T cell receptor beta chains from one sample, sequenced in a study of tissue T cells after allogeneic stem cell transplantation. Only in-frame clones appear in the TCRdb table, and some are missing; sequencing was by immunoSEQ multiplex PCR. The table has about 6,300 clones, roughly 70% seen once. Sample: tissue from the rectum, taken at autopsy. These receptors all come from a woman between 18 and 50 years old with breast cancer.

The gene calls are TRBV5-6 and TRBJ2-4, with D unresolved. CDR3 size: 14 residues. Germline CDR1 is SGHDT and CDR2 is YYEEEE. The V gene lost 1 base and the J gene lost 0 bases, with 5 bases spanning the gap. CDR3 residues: CASSLQLAKNIQYF. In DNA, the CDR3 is TGTGCCAGCAGCTTGCAACTAGCCAAAAACATTCAGTACTTC.

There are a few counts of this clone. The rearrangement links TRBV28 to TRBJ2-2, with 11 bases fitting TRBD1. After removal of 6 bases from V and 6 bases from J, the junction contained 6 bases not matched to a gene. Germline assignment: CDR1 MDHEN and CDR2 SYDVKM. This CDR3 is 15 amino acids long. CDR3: CASSSPGQGAGELFF. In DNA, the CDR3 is TGTGCCAGCAGCTCCCCGGGACAGGGGGCCGGGGAGCTGTTTTTT.

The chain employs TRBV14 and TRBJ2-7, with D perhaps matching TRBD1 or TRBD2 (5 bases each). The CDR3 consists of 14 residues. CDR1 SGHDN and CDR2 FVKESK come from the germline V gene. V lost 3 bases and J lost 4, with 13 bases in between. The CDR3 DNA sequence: TGTGCCAGCAGCCAGGGACCAGCACTATACGAGCAGTACTTC. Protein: CASSQGPALYEQYF. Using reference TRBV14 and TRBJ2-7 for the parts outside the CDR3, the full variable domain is EAGVTQFPSHSVIEKGQTVTLRCDPISGHDNLYWYRRVMGKEIKFLLHFVKESKQDESGMPNNRFLAERTGGTYSTLKVQPAELEDSGVYFCASSQGPALYEQYFGPGTRLTVT.

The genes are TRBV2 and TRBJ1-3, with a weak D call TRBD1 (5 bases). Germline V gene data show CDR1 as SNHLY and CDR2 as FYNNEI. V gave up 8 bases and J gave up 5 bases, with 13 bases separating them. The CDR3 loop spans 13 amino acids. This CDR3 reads CASCRERRNTIYF. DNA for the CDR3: TGTGCCAGCTGCAGGGAACGAAGAAACACCATATATTTT.

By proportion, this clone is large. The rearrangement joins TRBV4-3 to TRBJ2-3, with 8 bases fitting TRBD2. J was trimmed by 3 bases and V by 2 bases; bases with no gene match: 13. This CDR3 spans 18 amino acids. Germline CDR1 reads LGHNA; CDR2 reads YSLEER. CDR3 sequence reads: CASSQNPLGREETDTQYF. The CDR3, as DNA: TGCGCCAGCAGCCAAAACCCCCTCGGGCGGGAGGAAACAGATACGCAGTATTTT.